The sequence of this T cell receptor beta chain was determined in a study of preoperative IRX-2 immunotherapy in early breast cancer. The method was immunoSEQ multiplex PCR; TCRdb's version includes in-frame clones alone and lacks a portion of them. The sample records approximately 30,000 clones, around nine tenths being singletons. As for treatment: preoperative locoregional IRX-2 cytokine immunotherapy. Preoperative locoregional IRX-2 cytokine immunotherapy was tested in the phase Ib source study. The CDR3 totals 15 residues. The germline V gene encodes CDR1 MNHGY and CDR2 SAAAGT. The J segment lost 5 bases and the V segment lost 0 bases, leaving 5 bases of the junction unmatched.

The V and J genes are TRBV6-8 and TRBJ2-5; 8 nucleotides agree with TRBD1. The sequence was obtained from a human donor with breast cancer. The material was tumor tissue, obtained after IRX-2 immunotherapy. The CDR3 nucleotides read TGTGCCAGCAGTTACTCGACAGGGGTTGGGGAGACCCAGTACTTC. Residues: CASSYSTGVGETQYF.